One T cell receptor (beta chain) is described in this entry. Its antigen is currently not known. Base qualities are not at hand, and no much larger clone is one base apart. The sample originates from a study of blood T cell repertoires in COVID-19 (dated by TCRdb to 2018 to 2020). Regarding the study in general: Collaborator samples came from the United States, Italy and Spain and covered acute and convalescent phases of COVID-19. The material from the prospective study consisted of cDNA or gDNA derived from T cells, B-cell-depleted T cells, or PBMCs. Deeply sampled blood TCRbeta repertoires from subjects exposed to, actively infected with, or recovered from COVID-19 were included in the dataset. A freely available public database, intended as a resource for researchers studying the immune response to SARS-CoV-2, is where the repertoires were released. Samples came from the ongoing ImmuneRACE study (first 160 participants) plus 1,254 subjects from 6 global collaborators. Nearly every sample came with metadata listing a de-identified subject ID, COVID-19 status, age in years and sex. Where HLA class I and class II types were available, the types were taken from metadata supplied by the sample provider, not from assay-based typing.

TCRbeta CDR3 regions were amplified from genomic DNA by means of the immunoSEQ Assay, a bias-controlled multiplex PCR. Per the source publication's procedure: The number of nucleated cells in each sample was estimated by amplification of reference gene primers within the assay. To quantify the absolute abundance of each unique TCRbeta CDR3 rearrangement, sequence reads were collapsed and filtered. For each sample, productive Simpson clonality was calculated as the square root of Simpson's diversity index across productive rearrangements. TCRdb provides this immuneACCESS table in a form limited to in-frame rearrangements. Some clones are lacking; in checked studies, under half of them reflect an unresolved V gene, and why the rest are absent is not known. V, J and clone size are those of that table, while D and trimming were read from the DNA. In all, the sample holds about 480,000 clones, and about 85% of those were seen once. Under 2% of the sample rests with the top ten.

Participants in the prospective study were aged about 18 to 95 years, lived in more than 20 United States geographic areas, and enrolled through a virtual design. In the prospective study, participants were assigned to cohorts based on the clinical history participants reported in a screening survey and a study questionnaire. In the prospective study, mobile phlebotomists collected whole blood, serum and a nasopharyngeal or oropharyngeal swab from each participant. Participants in the prospective study had the option to provide additional blood draws and questionnaires over a roughly 2-month period. Prospective study blood samples were shipped either frozen or at room temperature before DNA extraction. V is cut back by 4 bases and J by 6 bases, with 10 bases in the junction unmatched. Reading from cysteine to phenylalanine, the CDR3 counts 15 amino acids. Left in the record is the CDR3 DNA by itself, 45 bases read in frame from the first base. CDR1 and CDR2 are read off the germline V gene as MNHEY and SVGAGI.

Here is what the overall study found, with its caveats: Clinical and demographic metadata were provided uncurated, with the amount varying by source and participant.

The chain uses TRBV6-5 and TRBJ2-7, and 9 bases in between align with TRBD1. Sequencing was done on a sample of PBMCs or T cells enriched from blood (not recorded which). This TCR came from a woman younger than 30 with acute COVID-19. The nucleotide sequence reads as follows: TGTGCCAGCAGTTCGCTGGACAGGGGCGGGATCGAGCAGTACTTC. This yields the protein CASSSLDRGGIEQYF.